Listed here are 25 T cell receptor beta chains from one sample, sequenced in a study of Graves' ophthalmopathy and Graves' hyperthyroidism. RNA transcripts served as template for amplifying TCR beta CDR3 sequences. A first-round RT-PCR used HTBI primers, followed by a second-round multiplex PCR. TCRdb called the multiplex PCR reads again in MiXCR, with one record for every CDR3 protein. The data show nearly 400,000 distinct CDR3 sequences, roughly 18% seen once. The sequencing sample was made of peripheral blood. Source of these receptors: a woman aged 18-29 years with Graves' ophthalmopathy.

At least ten counts were recorded for this clonotype. The rearrangement joins TRBV12-3 or TRBV12-4 to TRBJ2-7; D unclear. Trimming cost V 9 bases and J 0 bases, with 15 bases left between them. The CDR3 totals 14 residues. The CDR3 coding sequence is TGTGCCAGTATGTTCTGGGGTAGCTCCTACGAGCAGTACTTC. Amino acids: CASMFWGSSYEQYF.

This clonotype was found a few times. A single base separates this from a much larger clone, so it may be a read error. CDR3 coding DNA: TGTGCCAGCACCCAGCGAGAGACCCAGTACTTC. This translates into CASTQRETQYF. The rearrangement joins TRBV6-1 to TRBJ2-5; D remains unclear. The germline V gene has CDR1 MNHNS and CDR2 SASEGT. V shed 7 bases and J shed 4 bases, with 7 bases lying between them. This CDR3 region has 11 residues.

The chain employs TRBV12-3 or TRBV12-4 and TRBJ2-7, with D possibly called TRBD1 or TRBD2 (6 bases each). The CDR3 loop spans 16 amino acids. The V end was cut by 6 bases, the J end by 0 bases, with 18 bases between. CDR3 amino acids: CASRLHGGLSSYEQYF. DNA of the CDR3: TGTGCCAGCAGGCTACACGGGGGCCTCTCCTCCTACGAGCAGTACTTC.

This clonotype was counted at least ten times. The chain employs TRBV11-1 and TRBJ1-6, with TRBD1 as a possible D gene (5 bases). V was cut by 0 bases and J by 7 bases, with 13 bases left in between. Germline CDR1 and CDR2: SGHAT and FQDESV (reference sequence). The CDR3 length is 16 residues. The DNA for the CDR3 is TGTGCCAGCAGCTTAGCAGGGCAGGGTCGAAATTCACCCCTCCACTTT. This encodes CASSLAGQGRNSPLHF.

This clonotype was seen many times. J is TRBJ2-4 and V is TRBV28; D not resolved. Germline loops: CDR1 MDHEN, CDR2 SYDVKM. The CDR3 totals 16 residues. Trimming removed 5 bases from V and 0 bases from J, with 14 bases in between. The CDR3 DNA reads TGTGCCAGCAGTCCAACGGGTCTGTTAGCCAAAAACATTCAGTACTTC. It is translated as CASSPTGLLAKNIQYF.

This clonotype was seen ten or more times. This sequence joins TRBV10-3 and TRBJ1-1, with 7 bases identical to TRBD1. The CDR3 is made up of 13 amino acids. V was pared by 6 bases and J by 4 bases, with 5 bases of the junction left unmatched. Germline CDR1 ENHRY, CDR2 SYGVKD. The DNA for the CDR3 is TGTGCCATCAGCCCACAGGGGCCCACTGAAGCTTTCTTT. It specifies CAISPQGPTEAFF.

This clonotype was detected ten times or more. The chain couples TRBV6-5 to TRBJ1-1; TRBD1 is a possible D gene (6 bases). The germline V and J ends were trimmed by 4 bases and 3 bases, with 12 bases remaining between them. There are 14 residues in the CDR3. Looked up from germline, CDR1 is MNHEY and CDR2 is SVGAGI. The CDR3 reads CASSWDTWDTEAFF. CDR3 coding DNA: TGTGCCAGCAGTTGGGACACATGGGACACTGAAGCTTTCTTT.

This clonotype was observed many times. This rearrangement joins TRBV27 to TRBJ2-7; a weak D match, TRBD1 (6 bases). Germline-derived CDR1 and CDR2 are MNHEY and SMNVEV (reference sequence). CDR3 length equals 14 residues. V was shortened by 2 bases and J by 5 bases, with 13 bases between the two germline ends. CDR3 amino acids: CASSLGARGHEQYF. The DNA for the CDR3 is TGTGCCAGCAGTTTAGGGGCCAGGGGCCACGAGCAGTACTTC.

This clonotype was observed many times. The chain joins TRBV7-2 to TRBJ2-7; no clear D. Germline CDR1 reads SGHTA; CDR2 reads FQGNSA. The CDR3 consists of 13 residues. V gave up 5 bases and J gave up 7 bases, with 15 bases separating them. The CDR3 protein is CASSRFVLEEQYF. CDR3 sequence (DNA): TGTGCCAGCAGCCGCTTCGTTCTGGAAGAGCAGTACTTC.

This clonotype was observed many times. This sequence joins TRBV12-3 or TRBV12-4 and TRBJ2-6, with 8 nucleotides matching TRBD1. Trimming cost V 6 bases and J 0 bases; bases outside gene matches: 10. The CDR3 runs 18 residues. As DNA, the CDR3 is TGTGCCAGCAGCCCACGGGACAGGCCTTACTCTGGGGCCAACGTCCTGACTTTC. It specifies CASSPRDRPYSGANVLTF.

To note about this clonotype: Its ends do not fully match the called genes, so a read error is possible. The chain carries TRBV6-5 and TRBJ1-1; D is perhaps TRBD1 (5 bases). Germline lookup yields CDR1 MNHEY and CDR2 SVGAGI. The CDR3 is 14 amino acids. The CDR3 bases are TGTGCCAGCAGTGACTCAGGGTGGACCACTGAAGCTTTCTTT. This gives the protein CASSDSGWTTEAFF.

This clonotype was seen repeatedly, ten times or more. The chain has TRBV28 and TRBJ1-6; D is unresolved. Germline CDR1 MDHEN, CDR2 SYDVKM. The CDR3 length is 15 residues. The V gene lost 3 bases and the J gene lost 6 bases, with 12 bases spanning the gap. The CDR3 nucleotides are TGTGCCAGCAGTTTTATAGGGAACCTTAATTCACCCCTCCACTTT. As protein: CASSFIGNLNSPLHF.

This clonotype was observed many times. The chain joins TRBV12-3 or TRBV12-4 to TRBJ2-7; a possible D gene is TRBD1 (6 bases). CDR3 length: 15 amino acids. Deletions cut 6 bases from V and 2 bases from J, with 17 bases between. CDR3 sequence reads: CASSPDRFYTYEQYF. The CDR3 DNA reads TGTGCCAGCAGCCCCGACAGGTTTTACACCTACGAGCAGTACTTC.

This clonotype was counted many times. The rearrangement links TRBV29-1 to TRBJ1-5; no firm D call. CDR1 is SQVTM and CDR2 is ANQGSEA in the germline V gene. Trimming removed 4 bases at V and 0 bases at J, with 4 bases between. This CDR3 is built from 12 residues. In DNA form, the CDR3 reads TGCAGCGTTGGGGGTAGCAATCAGCCCCAGCATTTT. Amino acid sequence: CSVGGSNQPQHF.

The table lists this clonotype with many counts. The DNA is left out, because the CDR3 cannot be placed on it with certainty; the CDR3 is given as TCRdb lists it. The chain joins TRBV28 to TRBJ1-5; the table assigns TRBD1, which was not confirmed against the DNA. The CDR3 contains 17 residues when both ends are counted. CDR1 MDHEN and CDR2 SYDVKM come from the germline V gene. The CDR3 is CASSFGPGGGRNQPQHF.

The chain combines TRBV6-2 or TRBV6-3 with TRBJ2-7, with TRBD1 matching 7 bases. This CDR3 is built from 15 residues. Trimming removed 2 bases from V and 4 bases from J; junction bases left unmatched: 8. Germline CDR1 MNHEY, CDR2 SVGEGT. CDR3 DNA sequence: TGTGCCAGCAGTTACGGACAGGATGGGGCTTACGAGCAGTACTTC. Residues: CASSYGQDGAYEQYF.

The rearrangement joins TRBV19 to TRBJ2-5; D perhaps matches TRBD2 (6 bases). Germline V gene lookup returns CDR1 LNHDA and CDR2 SQIVND (reference sequence). CDR3 length: 14 residues. Between the trimmed V and J ends, which lost 6 bases and 6 bases, there was a span of 17 bases. The CDR3 DNA sequence: TGTGCCAGTAGGCCGACCGGGGGAAGGAAGACCCAGTACTTC. Its translation: CASRPTGGRKTQYF.

Note on this clonotype: At one boundary the junction diverges from the germline segment, which might be a read error. The chain employs TRBV6-2 or TRBV6-3 and TRBJ1-2, with TRBD1 as a possible D gene (5 bases). CDR1 is MNHEY, CDR2 SVGEGT, per germline. The CDR3 extends over 14 amino acids. Here the CDR3 reads CAISPRDGSYGYTF. CDR3 sequence (DNA): TGTGCCATCAGTCCGCGGGACGGCTCCTATGGCTACACCTTC.

This clonotype came up many times. This chain joins TRBV6-1 and TRBJ2-7, with D tentatively TRBD2 (7 bases). Germline-derived CDR1 and CDR2 are MNHNS and SASEGT. The CDR3 is 17 residues long. Trimming shortened V by 2 bases and J by 4 bases, and 21 bases separated the two germline ends. CDR3 bases: TGTGCCAGCAGTGAAAATAGTGGGGGGGCACAAACGTACGAGCAGTACTTC. As protein: CASSENSGGAQTYEQYF.

This clonotype was seen ten or more times. The V gene is TRBV12-3 or TRBV12-4, the J gene TRBJ2-4; 8 bases line up with TRBD2. The CDR3 has 15 amino acids. The junction had 8 bases not matched to a gene; V was cut back by 7 bases and J by 3 bases. CDR3 loop: CASTSTSAGKNIQYF. CDR3 nucleotides: TGTGCCAGCACCTCGACTAGCGCAGGCAAAAACATTCAGTACTTC.

This clonotype came up many times. This chain links TRBV6-5 with TRBJ2-7, with 9 nucleotides matching TRBD2. CDR1 is MNHEY, CDR2 SVGAGI, per germline. The junction had 13 bases not matched to a gene; V was cut back by 7 bases and J by 6 bases. The CDR3 covers 15 residues. The CDR3: CASTKPAGGVGEQYF. In DNA form, the CDR3 reads TGTGCCAGCACCAAGCCGGCGGGGGGGGTCGGCGAGCAGTACTTC.

This clonotype came up many times. This sequence joins TRBV11-1 and TRBJ1-1; perhaps TRBD1 as D (5 bases). Germline V gene sequence: CDR1 SGHAT, CDR2 FQDESV (reference sequence). This CDR3 is 18 amino acids long. Trimming left V 5 bases short and J 0 bases short, with 22 bases between. As DNA, the CDR3 is TGTGCCAGCAGCCTCCCCGGCGGCCAGGGCCGAATGAACACTGAAGCTTTCTTT. Protein product: CASSLPGGQGRMNTEAFF.

This clonotype occurred many times. The V call is TRBV6-2 or TRBV6-3, the J call TRBJ2-5; D gene uncertain. Trimming stripped 8 bases from V and 1 base from J, with 14 bases between. The CDR3 contains 14 residues. In germline, CDR1 is MNHEY, CDR2 SVGEGT. This chain's CDR3 is CASATHYLQETQYF. The CDR3 bases are TGTGCCAGCGCCACCCACTACCTCCAAGAGACCCAGTACTTC.

This clonotype was recorded at least ten times. The chain combines TRBV30 with TRBJ1-5; D unresolved. Germline-derived CDR1 and CDR2 are GTSNPN and SVGIG (reference sequence). This CDR3 has 15 residues. Trimming pared 5 bases from V and 2 bases from J, leaving 16 bases between. CDR3 bases: TGTGCCTGGGCAATCCACGGGAGGGGCAATCAGCCCCAGCATTTT. As protein: CAWAIHGRGNQPQHF.

The chain carries TRBV20-1 and TRBJ1-1, with a possible D match to TRBD1 (6 bases). The CDR3 sequence is 14 residues long. The germline V and J ends were trimmed by 2 bases and 4 bases, with 14 bases remaining between them. Germline V CDR1 and CDR2: DFQATT, SNEGSKA (reference sequence). CDR3 sequence (DNA): TGCAGTGCTAGACTTGGGGGGGGCGGCACTGAAGCTTTCTTT. Amino acid sequence: CSARLGGGGTEAFF.